The 5 T cell receptor beta chains given below trace back to one sample, sequenced in a study of cytomegalovirus exposure and HLA in healthy donors. Both 60 Vbeta primers and 13 Jbeta primers went into the PCR. Sequencing was performed with immunoSEQ multiplex PCR; in TCRdb, only in-frame clones are kept and a portion is missing. The sample lists 90,000 to 120,000 clones; about 77% were seen once. Sequenced material: PBMCs. Receptors originate from a woman under 30 in good health and CMV-seropositive.

The V gene is TRBV4-1, the J gene TRBJ2-7; 9 bases are a match to TRBD1. V lost 3 bases to trimming and J lost 2 bases; unmatched junction nucleotides: 5. From germline, CDR1 is MGHRA and CDR2 YSYEKL. The CDR3 loop spans 15 amino acids. The CDR3: CASSHSGTGPYEQYF. The CDR3 nucleotides are TGCGCCAGCAGCCACTCCGGGACAGGGCCCTACGAGCAGTACTTC.

This chain links TRBV19 with TRBJ1-2, with D perhaps matching TRBD1 (5 bases). The V end was cut by 6 bases, the J end by 7 bases, with 9 bases between. Germline V lookup: CDR1 LNHDA, CDR2 SQIVND (reference sequence). The CDR3 length is 11 residues. CDR3: CASSYGGGYTF. In DNA form, the CDR3 reads TGTGCCAGTAGCTACGGGGGTGGCTACACCTTC.

The CDR3: CASSLRTGGETQYF. In DNA, the CDR3 is TGTGCCAGCAGCTTACGGACAGGGGGAGAGACCCAGTACTTC. The V and J genes are TRBV7-9 and TRBJ2-5; 10 bases agree with TRBD1. Per germline, CDR1 SEHNR and CDR2 FQNEAQ (reference sequence). The CDR3 covers 14 residues. The trim removed 2 bases at V and 4 bases at J, leaving 1 base unmatched.

V gene TRBV7-3 combines with J gene TRBJ2-2; 9 bases match TRBD2. There are 15 residues in the CDR3. Germline lookup yields CDR1 SGHTA and CDR2 FQGTGA. Trimming removed 5 bases from V and 2 bases from J; junction bases left unmatched: 3. CDR3 sequence reads: CASSQTSGNTGELFF. The CDR3 DNA follows: TGTGCCAGCAGCCAGACTAGCGGAAACACCGGGGAGCTGTTTTTT.

V usage is TRBV18 and J usage is TRBJ2-1; D is perhaps TRBD2 (11 bases). Germline CDR1 is KGHSH and CDR2 is LQKENI. The germline V and J ends were trimmed by 1 base and 8 bases, with 27 bases remaining between them. CDR3 length: 19 residues. The CDR3 DNA reads TGTGCCAGCTCACCACGACAGGGGGCGCCTAGCGGGAGGTCCGATGAGCAGTTCTTC. Amino acid sequence: CASSPRQGAPSGRSDEQFF.